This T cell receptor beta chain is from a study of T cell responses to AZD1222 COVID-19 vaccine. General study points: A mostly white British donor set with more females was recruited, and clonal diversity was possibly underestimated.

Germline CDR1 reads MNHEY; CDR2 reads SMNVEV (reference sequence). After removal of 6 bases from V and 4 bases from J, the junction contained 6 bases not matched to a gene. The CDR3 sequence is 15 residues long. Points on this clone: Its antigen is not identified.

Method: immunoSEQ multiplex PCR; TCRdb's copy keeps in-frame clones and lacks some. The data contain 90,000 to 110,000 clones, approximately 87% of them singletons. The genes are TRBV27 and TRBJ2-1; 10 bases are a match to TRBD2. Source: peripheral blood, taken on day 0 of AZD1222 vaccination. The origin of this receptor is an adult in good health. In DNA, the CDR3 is TGTGCCAGCAGGGTAGCGGGAGGACAATACAATGAGCAGTTCTTC. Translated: CASRVAGGQYNEQFF.